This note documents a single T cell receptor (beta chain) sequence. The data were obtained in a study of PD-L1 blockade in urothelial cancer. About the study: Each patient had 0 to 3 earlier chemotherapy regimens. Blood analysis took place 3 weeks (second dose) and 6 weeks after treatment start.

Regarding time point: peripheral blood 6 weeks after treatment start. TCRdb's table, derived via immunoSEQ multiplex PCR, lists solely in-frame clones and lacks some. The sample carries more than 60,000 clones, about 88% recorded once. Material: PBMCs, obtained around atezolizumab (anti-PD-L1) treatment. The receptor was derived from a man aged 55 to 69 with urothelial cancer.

CDR3 in amino acids: CASSGGDNEQFF. The CDR3 DNA is TGTGCCAGCAGCGGGGGGGACAATGAGCAGTTCTTC. The chain joins TRBV11-1 to TRBJ2-1, with TRBD2 matching over 7 bases. The CDR3 runs to 12 residues. Trimming at V came to 5 bases and at J to 5 bases, leaving 0 bases not matched to a gene. The germline CDR1 and CDR2 sequences are SGHAT and FQDESV (reference sequence).